These 13 T cell receptor beta chains were all obtained from the same sample, sequenced in a study of PD-1 blockade in classical Hodgkin lymphoma. The protocol was immunoSEQ multiplex PCR, while the TCRdb copy is restricted to in-frame clones and leaves out a portion. The table records about 24,000 clones, 80% of them present only once. Each patient's relapse followed autologous stem cell transplantation, and brentuximab vedotin exposure varied. The sample consisted of peripheral blood mononuclear cells (PBMCs), taken at baseline. Receptor source: a human donor with classical Hodgkin lymphoma.

V gene TRBV21-1 combines with J gene TRBJ2-5; the table's D gene call, TRBD1, was not cross checked with the DNA. TRBV21-1 has pseudogene status. This CDR3 comprises 20 residues. CDR3: CASSKADSRDRQQYQETQYF. The CDR3 DNA reads as TGTGCCAGCAGCAAAGCGGACAGCCGGGACAGACAACAGTACCAAGAGACCCAGTACTTC.

The table lists this clone with a few counts. V is TRBV19 and J is TRBJ1-6, with D hard to call. V was cut by 3 bases and J by 14 bases, with 11 bases left in between. Looked up from germline, CDR1 is LNHDA and CDR2 is SQIVND (reference sequence). The CDR3 consists of 12 residues. CDR3 nucleotides: TGTGCCAGTAGTATCGACCAAAAAGCCCTCCACTTT. Amino acid sequence: CASSIDQKALHF.

This clone rates as medium-sized. V and J are TRBV7-9 and TRBJ2-2; maybe TRBD1 (5 bases). The V and J ends lost 5 bases and 8 bases respectively, with 9 bases between them. There are 12 residues in the CDR3. Germline V gene data show CDR1 as SEHNR and CDR2 as FQNEAQ (reference sequence). CDR3 in amino acids: CASSRPGGELFF. The CDR3 DNA is TGTGCCAGCAGCCGCCCAGGGGGGGAGCTGTTTTTT.

The V gene is TRBV29-1, the J gene TRBJ1-1; D is possibly TRBD1 (6 bases). Germline V gene sequence: CDR1 SQVTM, CDR2 ANQGSEA. V lost 1 base, J lost 4 bases, and 31 bases lay in between. The length of the CDR3 is 20 residues. The CDR3 region is CSVEVLVGTKQGWASTEAFF. The CDR3 DNA is TGCAGCGTTGAAGTTCTTGTTGGGACTAAACAGGGATGGGCGTCCACTGAAGCTTTCTTT. Supplemented by reference TRBV29-1 and TRBJ1-1, the full variable domain reads SAVISQKPSRDICQRGTSLTIQCQVDSQVTMMFWYRQQPGQSLTLIATANQGSEATYESGFVIDKFPISRPNLTFSTLTVSNMSPEDSSIYLCSVEVLVGTKQGWASTEAFFGQGTRLTVV.

V usage is TRBV4-3 and J usage is TRBJ2-3, with a possible D match to TRBD2 (5 bases). CDR3 length: 16 residues. The germline V and J ends were trimmed by 0 bases and 2 bases, with 12 bases remaining between them. Per germline, CDR1 LGHNA and CDR2 YSLEER. CDR3 nucleotide sequence: TGCGCCAGCAGCCAAGATTACCGAGCGGCCACAGATACGCAGTATTTT. Translation: CASSQDYRAATDTQYF.

This clone has more than one count but fewer than ten. The chain is built from TRBV5-1 and TRBJ1-1; no reliable D call. Trimming took 3 bases from V and 0 from J, leaving 6 bases between them. CDR1 is SGHRS, CDR2 YFSETQ, per germline. This CDR3 contains 13 residues. CDR3 DNA: TGCGCCAGCAGCTCGACACTGAACACTGAAGCTTTCTTT. It translates to CASSSTLNTEAFF.

The chain couples TRBV19 to TRBJ2-1; weak D call: TRBD1 (5 bases). The germline CDR1 and CDR2 sequences are LNHDA and SQIVND (reference sequence). The CDR3 runs 12 residues. V gave up 3 bases and J gave up 7 bases, with 7 bases separating them. The CDR3 DNA reads as TGTGCCAGTAGTATTGCAGGGAATGAGCAGTTCTTC. Protein sequence: CASSIAGNEQFF. Full variable domain (outside the CDR3, taken from reference TRBV19 and TRBJ2-1): DGGITQSPKYLFRKEGQNVTLSCEQNLNHDAMYWYRQDPGQGLRLIYYSQIVNDFQKGDIAEGYSVSREKKESFPLTVTSAQKNPTAFYLCASSIAGNEQFFGPGTRLTVL.

The gene calls are TRBV7-9 and TRBJ2-3; perhaps TRBD2 as D (7 bases). The CDR3 loop spans 13 amino acids. CDR1 is SEHNR and CDR2 is FQNEAQ in the germline V gene (reference sequence). V dropped 0 bases and J dropped 10 bases, with 11 bases sitting between them. The CDR3: CASSLAGRGAQYF. CDR3 nucleotides: TGTGCCAGCAGCTTAGCAGGGAGGGGGGCGCAGTATTTT.

The gene calls are TRBV29-1 and TRBJ2-3, with D perhaps matching TRBD1 (5 bases). The CDR3 contains 13 residues. Trimming pared 3 bases from V and 3 bases from J, leaving 10 bases between. Per the germline V gene, CDR1 is SQVTM and CDR2 is ANQGSEA. The CDR3 DNA sequence: TGCAGCGTTGACAAGGGGCAAACAGATACGCAGTATTTT. Its protein is CSVDKGQTDTQYF.

The chain employs TRBV15 and TRBJ2-5, with D perhaps TRBD1 (6 bases). Germline V lookup: CDR1 LNHNV, CDR2 YYDKDF (reference sequence). This CDR3 has 13 amino acids. Trimming left V 3 bases short and J 7 bases short, with 12 bases between. The CDR3 region is CATSSERGLTQYF. The DNA of the CDR3 is TGTGCCACCAGCAGCGAGAGGGGGTTGACCCAGTACTTC.

This chain links TRBV6-6 with TRBJ2-7, with 7 bases matching TRBD1. The CDR3 has 14 residues. The V gene end was trimmed by 2 bases and the J gene end by 3 bases; junction bases not matched to a gene: 4. In germline, CDR1 is MNHNY, CDR2 SVGAGI (reference sequence). The CDR3 loop reads CASSYLRDSYEQYF. The DNA of the CDR3 is TGTGCCAGCAGTTACCTCCGGGACAGCTACGAGCAGTACTTC.

This clone was recorded a few times. V usage is TRBV5-1 and J usage is TRBJ2-3; D uncertain. The CDR3 has 15 amino acids. Germline V gene data show CDR1 as SGHRS and CDR2 as YFSETQ. The V and J ends lost 0 bases and 0 bases respectively, with 8 bases between them. CDR3 residues: CASSLVQASTDTQYF. CDR3 DNA: TGCGCCAGCAGCTTGGTCCAGGCTAGCACAGATACGCAGTATTTT.

This rearrangement joins TRBV6-5 to TRBJ1-3; 9 nucleotides line up with TRBD1. V shed 6 bases and J 2 bases; nucleotides not matched to a gene: 2. Germline CDR1 is MNHEY and CDR2 is SVGAGI. The CDR3 spans 14 residues. CDR3 bases: TGTGCCAGCAGACAGGGGGCCCCTGGAAACACCATATATTTT. This sequence encodes CASRQGAPGNTIYF.